This TCR beta chain derives from a study of blood T cell repertoires in COVID-19. Germline V gene lookup returns CDR1 SGHTA and CDR2 FQGNSA. V was clipped by 3 bases and J by 9 bases; unmatched bases: 6. This CDR3 contains 14 residues. TCRdb's table, derived via immunoSEQ multiplex PCR, lists solely in-frame clones and lacks some. Of about 110,000 clones in the sample, more than 80% were seen once. This clonotype originated in a middle-aged man with active or convalescent COVID-19. The sequenced material came from peripheral blood. The rearrangement joins TRBV7-2 to TRBJ2-1; 9 nucleotides agree with TRBD1. CDR3 sequence: CASSLGDREGEQFF. The CDR3 nucleotides are TGTGCCAGCAGCTTGGGGGACAGGGAGGGTGAGCAGTTCTTC.